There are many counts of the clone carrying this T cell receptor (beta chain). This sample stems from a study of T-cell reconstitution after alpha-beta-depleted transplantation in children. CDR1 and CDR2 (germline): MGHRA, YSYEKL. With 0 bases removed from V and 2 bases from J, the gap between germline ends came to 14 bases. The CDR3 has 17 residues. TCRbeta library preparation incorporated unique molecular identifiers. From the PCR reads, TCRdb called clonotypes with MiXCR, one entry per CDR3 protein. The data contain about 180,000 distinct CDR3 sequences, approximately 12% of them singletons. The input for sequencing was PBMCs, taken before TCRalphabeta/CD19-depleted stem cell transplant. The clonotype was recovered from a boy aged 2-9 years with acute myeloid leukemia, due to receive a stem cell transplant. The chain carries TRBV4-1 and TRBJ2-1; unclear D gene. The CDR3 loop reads CASSQERSASPYNEQFF. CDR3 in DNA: TGCGCCAGCAGCCAAGAGAGAAGCGCCAGCCCCTACAATGAGCAGTTCTTC.